One sample yielded the 19 T cell receptor beta chains listed below, sequenced in a study of T cells in Graves' hyperthyroidism and ophthalmopathy. RNA transcripts yielded amplified TCR beta CDR3 regions. Initially, a first-round RT-PCR of the TCR CDR3 employed the HTBI primer set. TCRdb itself ran the multiplex PCR reads through MiXCR, one entry per CDR3 protein. The sample lists a few hundred thousand distinct CDR3 sequences; 21% were seen once. Sequences were obtained from blood. The source of these receptors is a woman between 45 and 60 years old with Graves' hyperthyroidism.

In this sample, this clonotype turned up once. The V call is TRBV24-1, the J call TRBJ2-1; 7 bases are shared with TRBD2. The CDR3 covers 17 residues. With 3 bases clipped from V and 1 base from J, the junction kept 8 bases outside the gene matches. Germline lookup yields CDR1 KGHDR and CDR2 SFDVKD. CDR3 loop: CATSDDLADFSYNEQFF. CDR3 nucleotide sequence: TGTGCCACCAGTGATGATCTAGCGGACTTTTCCTACAATGAGCAGTTCTTC.

This clonotype was counted many times. The genes are TRBV12-3 or TRBV12-4 and TRBJ2-5, with a possible D match to TRBD2 (5 bases). This CDR3 contains 14 residues. Trimming took off 7 bases at V and 2 bases at J, with 14 bases between the two ends. The CDR3 coding sequence is TGTGCCAGCACTTTGGACTTGCTACAAGAGACCCAGTACTTC. Encoded protein: CASTLDLLQETQYF.

This clonotype was detected only a few times. The chain uses TRBV27 and TRBJ2-1, with 7 nucleotides matching TRBD1. Trimming took 7 bases from V and 7 from J; bases not matched to a gene: 4. This CDR3 has 12 residues. The germline CDR1 and CDR2 sequences are MNHEY and SMNVEV (reference sequence). The CDR3 loop is CASKGGWNEQFF. The DNA for the CDR3 is TGTGCCAGCAAAGGGGGCTGGAATGAGCAGTTCTTC.

This clonotype was recorded many times. V and J are TRBV20-1 and TRBJ2-2; 7 bases are a match to TRBD1. The CDR3 spans 14 residues. From germline, CDR1 is DFQATT and CDR2 SNEGSKA (reference sequence). The J segment lost 5 bases and the V segment lost 1 base, leaving 4 bases of the junction unmatched. DNA of the CDR3: TGCAGTGCTAGAGCAGGGGGTAAAACCGGGGAGCTGTTTTTT. It translates to CSARAGGKTGELFF.

This clonotype occurred a few times. The gene calls are TRBV28 and TRBJ2-7; TRBD1 or TRBD2 may be the D gene (5 bases each). The CDR3 has 14 amino acids. V dropped 7 bases and J dropped 3 bases, with 16 bases sitting between them. Germline V gene sequence: CDR1 MDHEN, CDR2 SYDVKM. CDR3 sequence: CASTSGTVYYEQYF. In DNA form, the CDR3 reads TGTGCCAGCACCTCCGGGACGGTATACTACGAGCAGTACTTC.

This clonotype was seen repeatedly, ten times or more. The chain has TRBV28 and TRBJ1-5; 7 bases fit TRBD1. The CDR3 sequence is 16 residues long. J gave up 6 bases and V 4 bases, and 12 bases lay outside the gene matches. Germline loops: CDR1 MDHEN, CDR2 SYDVKM. CDR3 nucleotides: TGTGCCAGCAGTTCGCCAGGGGGTGGGGGCAGTCAGCCCCAGCATTTT. Translating it yields CASSSPGGGGSQPQHF.

The V gene is TRBV6-1, the J gene TRBJ1-1; unclear D gene. Looked up from germline, CDR1 is MNHNS and CDR2 is SASEGT. V was shortened by 7 bases and J by 1 base, with 10 bases between the two germline ends. CDR3 size: 13 residues. For the CDR3, the DNA is TGTGCCAGCACCAAAACAGCGAACACTGAAGCTTTCTTT. This encodes CASTKTANTEAFF.

This clonotype has ten or more counts. The V gene is TRBV3-1, the J gene TRBJ1-2, with D perhaps matching TRBD1 (5 bases). With 4 bases removed from V and 4 bases from J, the gap between germline ends came to 13 bases. Germline V gives CDR1 LGHDT, CDR2 YNNKEL (reference sequence). The CDR3 loop spans 14 amino acids. CDR3 loop: CASSPQPGPYGYTF. DNA for the CDR3: TGTGCCAGCAGCCCCCAACCGGGGCCCTATGGCTACACCTTC.

This chain links TRBV5-6 with TRBJ1-1; D uncertain. Germline values: CDR1 SGHDT, CDR2 YYEEEE. The length of the CDR3 is 13 residues. V was shortened by 4 bases and J by 5 bases, with 12 bases between the two germline ends. CDR3 nucleotide sequence: TGTGCCAGCAGCGAGAGGGCGGTTACTGAAGCTTTCTTT. Residues: CASSERAVTEAFF.

J is TRBJ1-1 and V is TRBV11-2, with D unclear. Trimming left V 3 bases short and J 1 base short, with 9 bases between. The CDR3 sequence is 14 residues long. Germline values: CDR1 SGHAT, CDR2 FQNNGV. CDR3 DNA sequence: TGTGCCAGCAGCTTCTCCAGGCCGAACACTGAAGCTTTCTTT. Its protein is CASSFSRPNTEAFF.

This sequence joins TRBV18 and TRBJ1-1, with no clear D. The V gene lost 7 bases and the J gene lost 1 base, with 10 bases spanning the gap. This CDR3 is built from 13 residues. The germline V gene encodes CDR1 KGHSH and CDR2 LQKENI. In nucleotides, the CDR3 is TGTGCCAGCTTAAAACAGAAGAACACTGAAGCTTTCTTT. It specifies CASLKQKNTEAFF.

The chain employs TRBV11-2 and TRBJ1-6, with TRBD1 matching over 7 bases. Germline assignment: CDR1 SGHAT and CDR2 FQNNGV. Losses at the gene ends were 1 base for V and 9 bases for J; bases not matched to a gene: 6. The CDR3 is 15 residues long. The CDR3 DNA reads as TGTGCCAGCAGCTTAGTTCTAGGGGGCTCTTCACCCCTCCACTTT. Its protein product is CASSLVLGGSSPLHF.

In this sample, this clonotype turned up many times. The genes are TRBV6-1 and TRBJ1-1; 7 bases match TRBD1. This CDR3 is built from 12 residues. The V gene's germline CDR1 is MNHNS and CDR2 SASEGT. V lost 3 bases and J lost 8; bases outside the gene matches: 3. The CDR3 DNA reads as TGTGCCAGCAGTGACAGGGGGAACGAAGCTTTCTTT. Translated: CASSDRGNEAFF.

To note about this clonotype: The final CDR3 position lacks the conserved phenylalanine or tryptophan, pointing to a likely read error. The chain recombines TRBV7-9 with TRBJ2-7, with 7 bases lining up with TRBD1. The germline gives CDR1 SEHNR, CDR2 FQNEAQ (reference sequence). V lost 5 bases, J lost 3 bases, and 7 bases stayed unmatched. The CDR3 loop spans 14 amino acids. The CDR3 DNA follows: TGTGCCAGCAGCCCGACGACAGGGAACTACGAGCAGTACTTG. It codes for CASSPTTGNYEQYL.

This clonotype was found a few times. The chain has TRBV4-1 and TRBJ1-4; 7 bases match TRBD1. V was clipped by 0 bases and J by 0 bases; unmatched bases: 10. Germline CDR1 MGHRA, CDR2 YSYEKL. CDR3 length: 19 amino acids. The CDR3 loop reads CASSQDQRTGLSTNEKLFF. CDR3 in DNA: TGCGCCAGCAGCCAAGATCAGAGGACAGGCCTATCAACTAATGAAAAACTGTTTTTT.

In this sample, this clonotype turned up many times. The V and J genes are TRBV14 and TRBJ2-1; 9 nucleotides match TRBD2. Germline values: CDR1 SGHDN, CDR2 FVKESK. This CDR3 has 15 residues. With V trimmed by 2 bases and J by 5 bases, 4 bases remained unmatched. This chain's CDR3 is CASSQILAGHNEQFF. DNA of the CDR3: TGTGCCAGCAGCCAAATACTAGCGGGTCACAATGAGCAGTTCTTC.

At least ten counts were recorded for this clonotype. CDR3 bases: TGTGCCAGTCGCCCCCGAGGGGGCTATAATTCACCCCTCCACTTT. Amino acids: CASRPRGGYNSPLHF. The chain recombines TRBV2 with TRBJ1-6; weak D call: TRBD1 (6 bases). Germline V gives CDR1 SNHLY, CDR2 FYNNEI. Deletions cut 9 bases from V and 3 bases from J, with 15 bases between. The CDR3 spans 15 residues.

This clonotype was observed at least ten times. The chain carries TRBV7-9 and TRBJ2-1, with D tentatively TRBD1 (5 bases). The germline V gene encodes CDR1 SEHNR and CDR2 FQNEAQ (reference sequence). The CDR3 sequence is 16 residues long. The V end was cut by 0 bases, the J end by 6 bases, with 15 bases between. CDR3 protein: CASSLAPRVPRNEQFF. In DNA, the CDR3 is TGTGCCAGCAGCTTAGCCCCCAGGGTACCTCGCAATGAGCAGTTCTTC.

The chain is built from TRBV28 and TRBJ2-3; D possibly corresponds to TRBD2 (5 bases). Trimming removed 10 bases from V and 2 bases from J, with 25 bases in between. This CDR3 has 17 residues. Germline CDR1 and CDR2: MDHEN and SYDVKM. CDR3 amino acids: CATNEGSGLEITDTQYF. The CDR3, as DNA: TGTGCCACCAACGAAGGGTCCGGACTCGAAATCACAGATACGCAGTATTTT. The whole variable domain, filled in from reference TRBV28 and TRBJ2-3, reads DVKVTQSSRYLVKRTGEKVFLECVQDMDHENMFWYRQDPGLGLRLIYFSYDVKMKEKGDIPEGYSVSREKKERFSLILESASTNQTSMYLCATNEGSGLEITDTQYFGPGTRLTVL.